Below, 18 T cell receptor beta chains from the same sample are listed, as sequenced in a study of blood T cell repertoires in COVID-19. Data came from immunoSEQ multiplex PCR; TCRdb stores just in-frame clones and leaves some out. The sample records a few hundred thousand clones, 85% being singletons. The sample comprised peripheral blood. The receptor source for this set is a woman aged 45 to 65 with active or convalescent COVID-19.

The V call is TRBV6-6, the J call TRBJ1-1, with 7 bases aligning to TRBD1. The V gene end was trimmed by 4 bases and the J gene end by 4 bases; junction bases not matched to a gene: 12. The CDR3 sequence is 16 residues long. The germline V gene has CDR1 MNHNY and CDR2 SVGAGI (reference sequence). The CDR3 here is CASSSLSRGRRTEAFF. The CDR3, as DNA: TGTGCCAGCAGTTCACTATCAAGGGGGCGCCGCACTGAAGCTTTCTTT.

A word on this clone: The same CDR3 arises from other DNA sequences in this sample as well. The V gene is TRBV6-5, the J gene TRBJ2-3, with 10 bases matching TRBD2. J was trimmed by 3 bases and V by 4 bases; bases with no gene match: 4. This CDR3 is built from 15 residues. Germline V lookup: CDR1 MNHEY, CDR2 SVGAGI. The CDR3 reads CASSLAGGGTDTQYF. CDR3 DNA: TGTGCCAGCAGTTTAGCGGGAGGCGGAACAGATACGCAGTATTTT.

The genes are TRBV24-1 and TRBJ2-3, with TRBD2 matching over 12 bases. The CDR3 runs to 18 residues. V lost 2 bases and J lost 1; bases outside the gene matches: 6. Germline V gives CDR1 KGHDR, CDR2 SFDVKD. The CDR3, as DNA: TGTGCCACCAGTGATTCTTCTCGACTAGCGGGAGGCACAGATACGCAGTATTTT. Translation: CATSDSSRLAGGTDTQYF.

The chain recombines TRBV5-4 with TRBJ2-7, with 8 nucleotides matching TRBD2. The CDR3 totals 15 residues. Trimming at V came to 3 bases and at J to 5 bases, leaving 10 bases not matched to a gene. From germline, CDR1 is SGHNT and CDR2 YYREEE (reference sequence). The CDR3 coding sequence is TGTGCCAGCAGCTCCGGGACTAGAGGTCTCAACGAGCAGTACTTC. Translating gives CASSSGTRGLNEQYF.

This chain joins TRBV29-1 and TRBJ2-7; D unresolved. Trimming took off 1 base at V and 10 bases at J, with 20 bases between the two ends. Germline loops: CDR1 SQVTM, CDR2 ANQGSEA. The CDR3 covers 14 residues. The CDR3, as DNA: TGCAGCGTTGAAGGGGTGAGGCCCTCCTACGGCCAGTACTTC. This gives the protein CSVEGVRPSYGQYF.

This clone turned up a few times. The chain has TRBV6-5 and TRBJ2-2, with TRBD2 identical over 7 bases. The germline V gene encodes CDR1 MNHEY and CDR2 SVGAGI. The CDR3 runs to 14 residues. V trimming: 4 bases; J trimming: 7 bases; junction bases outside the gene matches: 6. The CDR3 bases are TGTGCCAGCAGTTTCGAGCGGGGCTTCGGGGAGCTGTTTTTT. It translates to CASSFERGFGELFF.

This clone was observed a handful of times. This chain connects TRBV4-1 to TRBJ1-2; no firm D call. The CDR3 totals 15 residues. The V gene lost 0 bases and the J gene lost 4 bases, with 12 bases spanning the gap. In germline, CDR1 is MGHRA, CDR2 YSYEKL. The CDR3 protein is CASSQERDRSYGYTF. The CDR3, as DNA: TGCGCCAGCAGCCAAGAACGAGATAGAAGCTATGGCTACACCTTC.

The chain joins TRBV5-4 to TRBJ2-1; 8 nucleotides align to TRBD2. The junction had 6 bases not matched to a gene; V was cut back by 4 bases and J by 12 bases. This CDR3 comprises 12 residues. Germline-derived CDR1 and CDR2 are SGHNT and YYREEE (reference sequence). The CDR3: CASSAGTSMQFF. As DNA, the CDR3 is TGTGCCAGCAGCGCCGGGACTAGTATGCAGTTCTTC.

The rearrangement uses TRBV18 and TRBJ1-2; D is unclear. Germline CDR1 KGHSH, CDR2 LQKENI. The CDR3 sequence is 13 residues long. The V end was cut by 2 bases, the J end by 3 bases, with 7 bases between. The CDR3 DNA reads TGTGCCAGCTCACCAACAGCGGACTATGGCTACACCTTC. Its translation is CASSPTADYGYTF.

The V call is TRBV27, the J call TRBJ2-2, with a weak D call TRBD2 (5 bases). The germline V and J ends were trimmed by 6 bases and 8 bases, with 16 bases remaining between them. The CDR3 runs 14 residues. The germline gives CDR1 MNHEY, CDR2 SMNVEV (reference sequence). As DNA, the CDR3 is TGTGCCAGCAGAACGACTATCCCGAGGGGGGAGCTGTTTTTT. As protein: CASRTTIPRGELFF.

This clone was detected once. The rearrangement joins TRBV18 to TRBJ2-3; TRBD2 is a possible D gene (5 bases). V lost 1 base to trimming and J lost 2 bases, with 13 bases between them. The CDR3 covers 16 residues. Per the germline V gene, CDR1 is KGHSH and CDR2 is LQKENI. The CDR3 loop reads CASSPLGLATTDTQYF. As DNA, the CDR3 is TGTGCCAGCTCACCACTTGGCCTAGCTACCACAGATACGCAGTATTTT.

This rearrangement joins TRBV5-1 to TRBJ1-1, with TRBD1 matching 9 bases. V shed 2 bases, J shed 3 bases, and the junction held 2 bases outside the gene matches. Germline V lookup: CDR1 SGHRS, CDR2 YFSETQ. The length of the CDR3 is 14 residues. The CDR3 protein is CASSLTGGDTEAFF. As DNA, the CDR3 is TGCGCCAGCAGCTTAACAGGGGGCGACACTGAAGCTTTCTTT.

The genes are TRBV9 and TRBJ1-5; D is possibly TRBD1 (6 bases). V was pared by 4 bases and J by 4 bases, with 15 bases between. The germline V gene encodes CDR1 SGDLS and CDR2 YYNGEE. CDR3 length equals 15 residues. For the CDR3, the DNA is TGTGCCAGCAGCTACGACGGGACACTGAATCAGCCCCAGCATTTT. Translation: CASSYDGTLNQPQHF.

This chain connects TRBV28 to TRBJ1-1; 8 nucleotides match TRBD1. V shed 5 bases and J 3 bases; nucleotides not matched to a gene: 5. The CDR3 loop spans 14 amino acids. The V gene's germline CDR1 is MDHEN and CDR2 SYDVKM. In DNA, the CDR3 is TGTGCCAGCAGTGACAGGGGAAAAGACACTGAAGCTTTCTTT. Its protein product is CASSDRGKDTEAFF.

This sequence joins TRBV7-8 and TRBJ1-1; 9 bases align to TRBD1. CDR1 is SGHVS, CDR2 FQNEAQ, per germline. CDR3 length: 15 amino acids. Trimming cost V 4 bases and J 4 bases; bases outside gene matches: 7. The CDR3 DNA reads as TGTGCCAGCAGCTCCTCGGACAGGGGATTCACTGAAGCTTTCTTT. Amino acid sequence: CASSSSDRGFTEAFF.

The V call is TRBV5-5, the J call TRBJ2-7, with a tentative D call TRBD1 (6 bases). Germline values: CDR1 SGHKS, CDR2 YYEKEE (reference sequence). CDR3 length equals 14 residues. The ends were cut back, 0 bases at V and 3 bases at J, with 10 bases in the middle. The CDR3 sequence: CASSLAWGRYEQYF. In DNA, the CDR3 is TGTGCCAGCAGCTTGGCCTGGGGGCGCTACGAGCAGTACTTC.

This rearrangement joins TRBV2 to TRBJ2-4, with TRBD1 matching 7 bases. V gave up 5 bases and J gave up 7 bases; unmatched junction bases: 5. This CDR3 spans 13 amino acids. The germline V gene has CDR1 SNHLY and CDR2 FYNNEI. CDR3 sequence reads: CASSQGQRNIQYF. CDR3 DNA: TGTGCCAGCAGTCAGGGACAGCGGAACATTCAGTACTTC. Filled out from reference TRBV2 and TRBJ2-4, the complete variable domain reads EPEVTQTPSHQVTQMGQEVILRCVPISNHLYFYWYRQILGQKVEFLVSFYNNEISEKSEIFDDQFSVERPDGSNFTLKIRSTKLEDSAMYFCASSQGQRNIQYFGAGTRLSVL.

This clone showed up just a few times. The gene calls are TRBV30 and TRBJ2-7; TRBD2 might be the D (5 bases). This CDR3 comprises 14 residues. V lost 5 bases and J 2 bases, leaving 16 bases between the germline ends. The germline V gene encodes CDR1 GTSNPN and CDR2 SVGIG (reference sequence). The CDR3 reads CAWEWGEQPYEQYF. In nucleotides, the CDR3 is TGTGCCTGGGAGTGGGGAGAACAGCCCTACGAGCAGTACTTC.